These T cell receptor beta chains were read from a single sample in a study of CD8 T cells in Susac syndrome. TCRdb analysed the immunoSEQ multiplex PCR reads with MiXCR anew, one entry per CDR3 protein. Here the sample spans 120,000 to 150,000 distinct CDR3 sequences, around 94% being singletons. The sequenced material came from CD4+ T cells from PBMCs. Every receptor here comes from a human donor in good health. The CDR3 runs from the conserved cysteine through the conserved F or W. Fields, in order: V gene, CDR3 length, J gene, clone size, D gene, CDR3 protein, CDR3 DNA. The D gene is left open where the match is weak. Clone size is stated in some rows and not others, as once, few, many or a class when expanded.

V gene: TRBV20-1; CDR3 length: 14; J gene: TRBJ2-5; clone size: .; D gene: .; CDR3 protein: CSARPHFTQETQYF; CDR3 DNA: TGCAGTGCTAGGCCGCACTTTACCCAAGAGACCCAGTACTTC
V gene: TRBV6-5; CDR3 length: 13; J gene: TRBJ2-7; clone size: .; D gene: .; CDR3 protein: CASRPGTGDEQYF; CDR3 DNA: TGTGCCAGCAGACCCGGGACTGGAGACGAGCAGTACTTC
V gene: TRBV29-1; CDR3 length: 10; J gene: TRBJ2-1; clone size: .; D gene: .; CDR3 protein: CSVEEALQFF; CDR3 DNA: TGCAGCGTTGAAGAAGCACTGCAGTTCTTC
V gene: TRBV11-2; CDR3 length: 15; J gene: TRBJ1-2; clone size: .; D gene: .; CDR3 protein: CASSLRDKMVLGYTF; CDR3 DNA: TGTGCCAGCAGCCTCCGGGACAAGATGGTCTTGGGCTACACCTTC
V gene: TRBV29-1; CDR3 length: 12; J gene: TRBJ2-5; clone size: .; D gene: TRBD2; CDR3 protein: CSGGSGGETQYF; CDR3 DNA: TGCAGCGGCGGGTCGGGGGGAGAGACCCAGTACTTC
V gene: TRBV12-3/TRBV12-4; CDR3 length: 13; J gene: TRBJ2-7; clone size: .; D gene: .; CDR3 protein: CASTNRRSYEQYF; CDR3 DNA: TGTGCCAGCACCAACAGAAGATCCTACGAGCAGTACTTC
V gene: TRBV6-6; CDR3 length: 13; J gene: TRBJ1-4; clone size: .; D gene: .; CDR3 protein: CASRPPSTEKLFF; CDR3 DNA: TGTGCCAGCAGACCACCAAGCACCGAAAAACTGTTTTTT
V gene: TRBV5-1; CDR3 length: 16; J gene: TRBJ1-2; clone size: .; D gene: .; CDR3 protein: CASSLASMSTNYGYTF; CDR3 DNA: TGCGCCAGCAGCTTGGCCAGCATGTCGACTAACTATGGCTACACCTTC
V gene: TRBV5-1; CDR3 length: 15; J gene: TRBJ2-3; clone size: once; D gene: .; CDR3 protein: CASSLSRTITDTQYF; CDR3 DNA: TGCGCCAGCAGCTTGTCTCGGACGATCACAGATACGCAGTATTTT
V gene: TRBV5-1; CDR3 length: 16; J gene: TRBJ2-2; clone size: .; D gene: TRBD2; CDR3 protein: CASSKALAGNTGELFF; CDR3 DNA: TGCGCCAGCAGCAAGGCACTAGCGGGGAACACCGGGGAGCTGTTTTTT
V gene: TRBV20-1; CDR3 length: 12; J gene: TRBJ2-4; clone size: .; D gene: TRBD1; CDR3 protein: CSGTGTGNIQYF; CDR3 DNA: TGCAGCGGAACCGGGACAGGGAACATTCAGTACTTC
V gene: TRBV7-2; CDR3 length: 14; J gene: TRBJ2-2; clone size: .; D gene: .; CDR3 protein: CASSTDGNTGELFF; CDR3 DNA: TGTGCCAGCAGTACCGACGGGAACACCGGGGAGCTGTTTTTT
V gene: TRBV2; CDR3 length: 15; J gene: TRBJ2-5; clone size: .; D gene: .; CDR3 protein: CASSGDRAHGGTQYF; CDR3 DNA: TGTGCCAGCAGTGGAGACCGGGCCCACGGAGGGACCCAGTACTTC
V gene: TRBV20-1; CDR3 length: 15; J gene: TRBJ2-7; clone size: .; D gene: TRBD2; CDR3 protein: CSAGKTSGRTYEQYF; CDR3 DNA: TGCAGTGCTGGAAAGACTAGCGGGAGGACATACGAGCAGTACTTC
V gene: TRBV7-9; CDR3 length: 14; J gene: TRBJ2-7; clone size: .; D gene: TRBD2; CDR3 protein: CATRISGSLYEQYF; CDR3 DNA: TGTGCCACCCGTATTAGCGGGAGTTTATACGAGCAGTACTTC
V gene: TRBV9; CDR3 length: 14; J gene: TRBJ1-1; clone size: .; D gene: .; CDR3 protein: CASSAGRGNTEAFF; CDR3 DNA: TGTGCCAGCAGCGCCGGGAGGGGGAACACTGAAGCTTTCTTT
V gene: TRBV25-1; CDR3 length: 16; J gene: TRBJ2-4; clone size: .; D gene: .; CDR3 protein: CASSEQGDVSKNIQYF; CDR3 DNA: TGTGCCAGCAGTGAACAAGGGGATGTATCCAAAAACATTCAGTACTTC
V gene: TRBV5-4; CDR3 length: 15; J gene: TRBJ2-3; clone size: .; D gene: .; CDR3 protein: CASKPGRTKGDTQYF; CDR3 DNA: TGTGCCAGCAAACCGGGACGTACGAAAGGAGATACGCAGTATTTT
V gene: TRBV5-6; CDR3 length: 14; J gene: TRBJ1-1; clone size: .; D gene: TRBD1; CDR3 protein: CASSLNYRGTEAFF; CDR3 DNA: TGTGCCAGCAGCTTGAACTACAGGGGCACTGAAGCTTTCTTT
V gene: TRBV10-3; CDR3 length: 14; J gene: TRBJ1-1; clone size: .; D gene: .; CDR3 protein: CAIRGDWGNTEAFF; CDR3 DNA: TGTGCCATCAGGGGGGACTGGGGGAACACTGAAGCTTTCTTT
V gene: TRBV11-2; CDR3 length: 15; J gene: TRBJ2-3; clone size: .; D gene: .; CDR3 protein: CASSYTWDNADTQYF; CDR3 DNA: TGTGCCAGCAGCTATACATGGGACAACGCAGATACGCAGTATTTT
V gene: TRBV12-3/TRBV12-4; CDR3 length: 14; J gene: TRBJ1-1; clone size: few; D gene: .; CDR3 protein: CASSLAGLNTEAFF; CDR3 DNA: TGTGCCAGCAGTTTAGCGGGGCTGAACACTGAAGCTTTCTTT
V gene: TRBV12-3/TRBV12-4; CDR3 length: 13; J gene: TRBJ2-3; clone size: once; D gene: .; CDR3 protein: CASRTARTDTQYF; CDR3 DNA: TGTGCCAGCAGAACAGCCCGCACAGATACGCAGTATTTT
V gene: TRBV29-1; CDR3 length: 17; J gene: TRBJ2-1; clone size: .; D gene: .; CDR3 protein: CSVDGSWRDGPVGEQFF; CDR3 DNA: TGCAGCGTTGATGGGTCCTGGCGGGATGGGCCTGTGGGTGAGCAGTTCTTC
V gene: TRBV9; CDR3 length: 15; J gene: TRBJ1-2; clone size: .; D gene: .; CDR3 protein: CASSGSGSRPRGYTF; CDR3 DNA: TGTGCCAGCAGCGGCTCGGGCAGCCGTCCCAGGGGCTACACCTTC
V gene: TRBV7-8; CDR3 length: 14; J gene: TRBJ2-7; clone size: .; D gene: TRBD1; CDR3 protein: CASSFGTGPYEQYF; CDR3 DNA: TGTGCCAGCAGCTTCGGGACAGGGCCCTACGAGCAGTACTTC
V gene: TRBV2; CDR3 length: 15; J gene: TRBJ2-4; clone size: .; D gene: .; CDR3 protein: CASTEEILAKNIQYF; CDR3 DNA: TGTGCCAGCACCGAGGAGATACTAGCCAAAAACATTCAGTACTTC
V gene: TRBV5-1; CDR3 length: 14; J gene: TRBJ2-5; clone size: .; D gene: .; CDR3 protein: CASSLEGRQETQYF; CDR3 DNA: TGCGCCAGCAGCTTGGAAGGGCGGCAAGAGACCCAGTACTTC
V gene: TRBV18; CDR3 length: 16; J gene: TRBJ1-3; clone size: .; D gene: .; CDR3 protein: CASSPNRDFSGNTIYF; CDR3 DNA: TGTGCCAGCTCACCCAACAGGGACTTCTCTGGAAACACCATATATTTT
V gene: TRBV12-3/TRBV12-4; CDR3 length: 12; J gene: TRBJ2-3; clone size: .; D gene: TRBD2; CDR3 protein: CASRTSGNTQYF; CDR3 DNA: TGTGCCAGCAGAACTAGCGGAAATACGCAGTATTTT